The source of this TCR beta chain is a study of T cells in Graves' hyperthyroidism and ophthalmopathy. Notes on the study in general: From stable hyperthyroidism, ophthalmopathy was separated by a 13 V-J model.

Researchers defined stable Graves' hyperthyroidism as no ophthalmopathy progression within 18 months. The diagnostic basis comprised clinical symptoms, serum thyroxine and TRAb, thyroid ultrasound and orbital computed tomography. This clonotype was counted between two and nine times. Its target is unknown. Germline V gives CDR1 DFQATT, CDR2 SNEGSKA (reference sequence). V was trimmed by 0 bases and J by 2 bases, leaving 14 bases between them. This CDR3 region has 15 residues. TCR beta CDR3 regions were amplified from RNA transcripts. A set of HTBI primers served as the primers for a first-round RT-PCR of the TCR CDR3. MiXCR, run by TCRdb on the multiplex PCR reads, gives a single entry per CDR3 protein. The sample contains roughly 100,000 distinct CDR3 sequences, approximately 42% of which appear only once.

The sequence was collected from a woman in her twenties or thirties with Graves' hyperthyroidism. The sample consisted of peripheral blood or thyroid tissue (not recorded which). The chain recombines TRBV20-1 with TRBJ2-7; D may match TRBD1 or TRBD2 (7 bases each). CDR3 region: CSARDLRGTAYEQYF. For the CDR3, the DNA is TGCAGTGCTAGAGATCTGCGGGGGACAGCCTACGAGCAGTACTTC.